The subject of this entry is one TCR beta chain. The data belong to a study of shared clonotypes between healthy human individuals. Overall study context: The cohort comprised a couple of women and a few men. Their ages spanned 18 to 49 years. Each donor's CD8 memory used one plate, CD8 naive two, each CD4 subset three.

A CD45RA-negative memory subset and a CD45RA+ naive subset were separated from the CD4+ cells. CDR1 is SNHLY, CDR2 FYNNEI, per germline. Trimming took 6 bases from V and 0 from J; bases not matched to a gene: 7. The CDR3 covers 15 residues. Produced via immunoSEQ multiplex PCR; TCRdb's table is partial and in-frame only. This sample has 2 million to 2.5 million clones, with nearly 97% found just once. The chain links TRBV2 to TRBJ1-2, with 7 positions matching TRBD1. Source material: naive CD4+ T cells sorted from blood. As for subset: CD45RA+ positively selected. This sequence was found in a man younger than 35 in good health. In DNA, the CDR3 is TGTGCCAGCAGACCTACGACAGGGCCTAACTATGGCTACACCTTC. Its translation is CASRPTTGPNYGYTF. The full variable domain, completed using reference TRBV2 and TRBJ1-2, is EPEVTQTPSHQVTQMGQEVILRCVPISNHLYFYWYRQILGQKVEFLVSFYNNEISEKSEIFDDQFSVERPDGSNFTLKIRSTKLEDSAMYFCASRPTTGPNYGYTFGSGTRLTVV.